This TCR beta chain was sequenced for a study of shared clonotypes between healthy human individuals (TCRdb year 2020). At the level of the whole study: Two women and a few men aged 18 to 49 years were included in the cohort. Per donor, three plates each were used for CD4 naive and CD4 memory, two for CD8 naive, and one for CD8 memory. To estimate repertoire size and how much clonotype sharing occurs between individuals, the study deeply sequenced the blood TCR repertoires of roughly 5 healthy adults. Different laboratories and diverse techniques were used to prepare libraries and sequence TCR repertoires, to increase sequencing depth and limit assay-specific biases. Leukapheresis yielded between about 0.85 and 9 billion PBMCs per donor. Results and caveats for the whole study, not just this receptor: Sampling was restricted to blood, and TCR repertoires in tissue are likely to differ from TCR repertoires in blood. Because the study included a small number of donors, the genetic and exposure-history diversity represented was limited. Pairwise subsampling indicated that sequencing depth was expected to affect the degree of clonotype sharing among donors. Incomplete sequencing was indicated by rarefaction of sorted-subset datasets, despite the large sequencing depth. Across a few donors, about 5% of naive CD4, around 3.5% of naive CD8, approximately 2.5% of memory CD4, and under 0.45% of memory CD8 clonotypes were shared. Larger estimated clonotype richness was generally found for naive subsets than for memory subsets. Clonotypes shared by all four sorted-subset donors showed higher generation probabilities than non-shared clonotypes.

Healthy HIV-negative adults with no recently reported acute infections or vaccinations were included as donors. Only Caucasian adults living in Nashville, Tennessee, USA were represented among the donors. CD4+ T cells were enriched by magnetic negative selection, after which naive cells were positively selected on CD45RA and the negative fraction was taken as the memory subset. Blood was obtained by leukapheresis, after which PBMCs were separated by Ficoll-Histopaque density gradient centrifugation and cryopreserved in liquid nitrogen vapor phase. Analytical flow cytometry was used to check the purity and quantity of every magnetically sorted T cell population. Genomic DNA was isolated from each sorted fraction and quantified by UV absorbance on a Nanodrop 2000c. Using the deep immunoSEQ assay, multiplex PCR amplified TCR CDR3 regions from genomic DNA. For each cell subset, the extracted genomic DNA was distributed evenly across all wells of several immunoSEQ 96-well plates, and each plate served as one replicate. For sorted subsets, roughly 200 ng of genomic DNA, equivalent to 25,000 to 35,000 T cell genomes, went into each replicate PCR. The purified libraries were quantified using a Qubit 3.0 fluorometer, sized with a Bioanalyzer 2100, and then quantified again using the KAPA Library Quantification kit. Every immunoSEQ 96-well plate was sequenced on a separate single-read 150-cycle Illumina NextSeq 550 flow cell. The authors' analysis ran thus. Because the immunoSEQ output held only junctional sequences and lacked quality scores, the filtering could not match the filtering applied to full-length reads. Sequences were annotated with PyIR, a Python wrapper for IgBLAST v1.9, using IMGT germline references to assign V/J genes and CDR3. Reads were removed for weak V/J assignments (E-value above 1e-6), missing CDR3, stop codons, out-of-frame junctions, or ambiguous translated residues. V3J clonotypes were defined by identical inferred V gene, J gene, and CDR3 amino acid sequence. The percentage overlap between two repertoires was calculated by dividing the number of shared unique clonotypes by the size of the smaller repertoire. RTK rarefaction, the Chao1 estimator, and Recon v2.1 estimates of unobserved clonotypes were used to assess repertoire richness. OLGA was used to compute generation probabilities for all TCRbeta clonotypes that the gDNA method yielded from a handful of donors. The table comes from immuneACCESS by way of TCRdb, which keeps in-frame sequences with V and J called. Part of the clones is missing from these tables; in studies checked, under half for an unresolved V gene and the rest for unknown reasons. That table furnishes V, J and clone size, whereas the DNA furnished D and trimming. In all, the sample holds around 510,000 clones, and approximately 94% of those were seen once. The ten largest make up approximately 0.06% of the sample.

With regard to this clone: Its recognized antigen is unknown. No base quality information exists; no much larger clone differs at one position.

The receptor's source is a woman aged 25 to 39 in good health. Sequencing was performed on naive CD4+ T cells sorted from blood. This specimen's cell subset or site label, per the study, means: CD45RA+ positively selected.

The DNA sequence follows: TGTGCCAGCAGCAAGTACAGGTCTTGGAATGGGCAGTACTTC. This is translated as CASSKYRSWNGQYF. Recombination linked TRBV21-1 to TRBJ2-7; the table's D call, TRBD1, was not checked against the DNA. TRBV21-1 is reported as a pseudogene. From cysteine to phenylalanine, the CDR3 is 14 amino acids long. The read is trimmed to its CDR3 DNA, 42 bases read in frame from base 1.